These 2 T cell receptor beta chains share one sample of origin, sequenced in a study of metastatic and nonmetastatic thyroid tumors. TCRdb re-clonotyped the PCR reads through MiXCR. The sample consists of some 34,000 clones, less than 25% of them appearing once. The entire patient cohort was treatment-naive prior to thyroid surgery. The sample was blood. Receptors originate from a female donor with papillary thyroid cancer or a benign thyroid nodule (not recorded which). Some clones in this sample may be carry-over from other donors' samples.

This clone was detected ten times or more. The genes are TRBV19 and TRBJ2-1; TRBD2 matches 13 bases. CDR1 and CDR2 (germline): LNHDA, SQIVND (reference sequence). V was clipped by 3 bases and J by 4 bases; unmatched bases: 6. CDR3 length: 17 residues. CDR3 bases: TGTGCCAGTAGTATTCCCCTACTAGCGGGAGGGTACAATGAGCAGTTCTTC. Residues: CASSIPLLAGGYNEQFF.

Ten or more counts support this clone. V usage is TRBV11-2 and J usage is TRBJ2-1; 8 positions match TRBD2. The CDR3 has 16 amino acids. The junction had 10 bases not matched to a gene; V was cut back by 2 bases and J by 7 bases. CDR1 and CDR2 from the germline V gene are SGHAT and FQNNGV. CDR3 protein: CASSLQSGGASNEQFF. DNA for the CDR3: TGTGCCAGCAGCTTACAGTCGGGAGGGGCCTCTAATGAGCAGTTCTTC.